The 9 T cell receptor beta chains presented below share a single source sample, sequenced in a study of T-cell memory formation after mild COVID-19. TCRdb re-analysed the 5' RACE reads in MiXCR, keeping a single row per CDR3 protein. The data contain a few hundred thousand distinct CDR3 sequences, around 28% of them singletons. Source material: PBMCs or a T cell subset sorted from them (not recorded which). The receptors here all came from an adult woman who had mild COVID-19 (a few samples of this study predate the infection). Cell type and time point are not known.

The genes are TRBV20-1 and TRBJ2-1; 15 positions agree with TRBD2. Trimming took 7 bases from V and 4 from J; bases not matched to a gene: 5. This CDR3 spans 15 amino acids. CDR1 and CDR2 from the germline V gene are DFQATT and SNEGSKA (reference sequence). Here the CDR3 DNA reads TGCAGTGTTAGGACTAGCGGGAGGGGATACAATGAGCAGTTCTTC. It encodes CSVRTSGRGYNEQFF.

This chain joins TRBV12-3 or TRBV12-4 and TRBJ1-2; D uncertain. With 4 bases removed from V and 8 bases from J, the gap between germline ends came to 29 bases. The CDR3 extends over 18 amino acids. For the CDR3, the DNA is TGTGCCAGCAGTTCGGCCCTAGGCAGGATCGGCAGGCTTCAGGGCTACACCTTC. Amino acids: CASSSALGRIGRLQGYTF.

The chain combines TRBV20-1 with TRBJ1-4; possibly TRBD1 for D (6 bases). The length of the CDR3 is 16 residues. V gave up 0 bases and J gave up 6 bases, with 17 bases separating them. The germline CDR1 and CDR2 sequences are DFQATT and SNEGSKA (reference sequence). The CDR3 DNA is TGCAGTGCTAGAGACCCGTACAGGGTGGTTGATGAAAAACTGTTTTTT. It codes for CSARDPYRVVDEKLFF.

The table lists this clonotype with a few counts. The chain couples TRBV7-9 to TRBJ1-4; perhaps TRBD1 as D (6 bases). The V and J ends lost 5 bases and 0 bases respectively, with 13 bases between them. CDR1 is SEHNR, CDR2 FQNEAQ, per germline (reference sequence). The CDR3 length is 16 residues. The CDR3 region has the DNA TGTGCCAGCAGCCCACACGAGGGGGCAACTAATGAAAAACTGTTTTTT. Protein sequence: CASSPHEGATNEKLFF. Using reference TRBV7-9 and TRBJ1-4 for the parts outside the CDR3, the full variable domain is DTGVSQNPRHKITKRGQNVTFRCDPISEHNRLYWYRQTLGQGPEFLTYFQNEAQLEKSRLLSDRFSAERPKGSFSTLEIQRTEQGDSAMYLCASSPHEGATNEKLFFGSGTQLSVL.

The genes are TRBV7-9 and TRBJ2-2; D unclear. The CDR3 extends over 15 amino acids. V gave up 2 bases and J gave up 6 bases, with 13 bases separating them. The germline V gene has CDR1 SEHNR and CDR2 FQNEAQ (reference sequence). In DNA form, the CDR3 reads TGTGCCAGCAGCTTATCGCCGAGGTCCCCCGGGGAGCTGTTTTTT. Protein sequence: CASSLSPRSPGELFF.

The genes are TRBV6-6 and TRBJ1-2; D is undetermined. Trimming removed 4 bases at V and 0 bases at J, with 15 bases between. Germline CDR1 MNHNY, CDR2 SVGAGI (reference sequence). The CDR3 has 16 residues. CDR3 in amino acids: CASSSDQDIANYGYTF. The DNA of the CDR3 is TGTGCCAGCAGTTCCGACCAAGATATAGCTAACTATGGCTACACCTTC.

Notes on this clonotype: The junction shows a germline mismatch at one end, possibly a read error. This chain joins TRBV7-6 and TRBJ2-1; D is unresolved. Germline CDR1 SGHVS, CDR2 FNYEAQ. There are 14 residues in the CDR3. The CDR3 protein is CASSLEHHINEQFF. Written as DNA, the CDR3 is TGTGCCAGCAGTTTAGAGCACCACATCAATGAGCAGTTCTTC.

The DNA for the CDR3 is TGCGCCAGCAGGAGGGACTTTTACGAGCAGTACTTC. As protein: CASRRDFYEQYF. This chain joins TRBV5-1 and TRBJ2-7; perhaps TRBD2 as D (6 bases). This CDR3 spans 12 amino acids. Trimming took off 5 bases at V and 4 bases at J, with 10 bases between the two ends. CDR1 and CDR2 from the germline V gene are SGHRS and YFSETQ. The whole variable domain, remainder taken from reference TRBV5-1 and TRBJ2-7, is KAGVTQTPRYLIKTRGQQVTLSCSPISGHRSVSWYQQTPGQGLQFLFEYFSETQRNKGNFPGRFSGRQFSNSRSEMNVSTLELGDSALYLCASRRDFYEQYFGPGTRLTVT.

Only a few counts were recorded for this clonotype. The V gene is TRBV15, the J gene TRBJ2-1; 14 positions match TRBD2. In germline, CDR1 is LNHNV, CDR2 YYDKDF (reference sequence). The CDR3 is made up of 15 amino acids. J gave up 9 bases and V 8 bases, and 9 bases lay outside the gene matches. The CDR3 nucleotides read TGTGCCACCGGCCGAGGGACTAGCGGGAGTCGTGAGCAGTTCTTC. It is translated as CATGRGTSGSREQFF.